What follows are 15 T cell receptor beta chains derived from one specimen sequenced in a study of blood T cell repertoires in COVID-19. The repertoire was sequenced with immunoSEQ multiplex PCR; TCRdb's copy has only in-frame clones and lacks some. The table records tens of thousands of clones, 80% to 90% of them present only once. Material: peripheral blood. These receptors were obtained from a man aged 45-60 years with active COVID-19.

J is TRBJ2-2 and V is TRBV5-4; 8 bases map to TRBD2. J was trimmed by 2 bases and V by 4 bases; bases with no gene match: 1. Germline CDR1 SGHNT, CDR2 YYREEE (reference sequence). This CDR3 region has 14 residues. CDR3 region: CASSRGGNTGELFF. CDR3 nucleotide sequence: TGTGCCAGCAGCCGGGGGGGCAACACCGGGGAGCTGTTTTTT.

The chain recombines TRBV7-8 with TRBJ2-7; 13 bases align to TRBD2. Looked up from germline, CDR1 is SGHVS and CDR2 is FQNEAQ. V gave up 5 bases and J gave up 5 bases; unmatched junction bases: 12. CDR3 length: 17 residues. The CDR3 reads CASSDRRLAGGSNEQYF. The CDR3 DNA sequence: TGTGCCAGCAGCGACAGAAGACTAGCGGGAGGTTCCAACGAGCAGTACTTC.

This rearrangement joins TRBV6-5 to TRBJ2-3, with 7 positions matching TRBD2. The germline gives CDR1 MNHEY, CDR2 SVGAGI. The CDR3 is 15 residues long. J gave up 8 bases and V 8 bases, and 16 bases lay outside the gene matches. The CDR3, as DNA: TGTGCCAGCCAGTCGGCTAGCGGCCTCCGGGGTACGCAGTATTTT. Amino acid sequence: CASQSASGLRGTQYF.

The chain carries TRBV6-1 and TRBJ2-1; 10 bases are shared with TRBD2. Germline loops: CDR1 MNHNS, CDR2 SASEGT. The V gene end was trimmed by 2 bases and the J gene end by 11 bases; junction bases not matched to a gene: 6. This CDR3 is built from 14 residues. CDR3 loop: CASSEILAGEKQFF. The CDR3 bases are TGTGCCAGCAGTGAAATCCTAGCGGGGGAGAAGCAGTTCTTC.

This chain uses TRBV4-3 with TRBJ2-5; maybe TRBD2 (5 bases). Trimming shortened V by 0 bases and J by 4 bases, and 6 bases separated the two germline ends. Looked up from germline, CDR1 is LGHNA and CDR2 is YSLEER. This CDR3 comprises 13 residues. Here the CDR3 reads CASSQETRETQYF. The DNA for the CDR3 is TGCGCCAGCAGCCAAGAAACTAGAGAGACCCAGTACTTC.

This clone is labeled medium-sized. This chain joins TRBV6-2 or TRBV6-3 and TRBJ2-3, with 12 bases lining up with TRBD2. The CDR3 extends over 17 amino acids. Trimming removed 6 bases from V and 2 bases from J; junction bases left unmatched: 9. The germline V gene has CDR1 MNHEY and CDR2 SVGEGT. This CDR3 is CASSRLAGADPTDTQYF. CDR3 DNA: TGTGCCAGCAGCCGACTAGCGGGAGCTGACCCCACAGATACGCAGTATTTT.

The CDR3 spells CASSLEDSPNEKLFF. CDR3 DNA sequence: TGCGCCAGCAGCTTGGAGGACAGCCCTAATGAAAAACTGTTTTTT. The chain is built from TRBV5-1 and TRBJ1-4, with D perhaps TRBD1 (6 bases). CDR1 and CDR2 from the germline V gene are SGHRS and YFSETQ. There are 15 residues in the CDR3. The V and J ends lost 0 bases and 3 bases respectively, with 9 bases between them.

This clone appeared once. The DNA of the CDR3 is TGTGCCAGCATCACAGGGGACCGCGATTTATCCCTCCACTTT. It yields the protein CASITGDRDLSLHF. J is TRBJ1-6 and V is TRBV6-4; 7 bases fit TRBD1. Germline CDR1 is MRHNA and CDR2 is SNTAGT. CDR3 length: 14 amino acids. The junction had 14 bases not matched to a gene; V was cut back by 7 bases and J by 14 bases.

The rearrangement uses TRBV19 and TRBJ2-7, with a possible D match to TRBD2 (5 bases). The germline V gene has CDR1 LNHDA and CDR2 SQIVND (reference sequence). The CDR3 has 13 amino acids. The V end was cut by 6 bases, the J end by 3 bases, with 12 bases between. The CDR3 bases are TGTGCCAGTAGCCCGGGAAGCTTCTACGAGCAGTACTTC. This gives the protein CASSPGSFYEQYF.

V usage is TRBV2 and J usage is TRBJ1-6; tentative D call: TRBD1 (6 bases). The germline V and J ends were trimmed by 5 bases and 7 bases, with 12 bases remaining between them. Germline V lookup: CDR1 SNHLY, CDR2 FYNNEI. The CDR3 has 14 residues. Here the CDR3 reads CASSRDRRNSPLHF. The CDR3 nucleotides read TGTGCCAGCAGTAGAGACAGGCGGAATTCACCCCTCCACTTT.

The sample holds a few counts of this clone. CDR3 region: CASSLELRGRTIYF. The CDR3 DNA reads as TGTGCCAGCAGCTTAGAGCTCCGTGGGCGCACCATATATTTT. The genes are TRBV7-2 and TRBJ1-3; D is unclear. CDR1 and CDR2 (germline): SGHTA, FQGNSA. This CDR3 contains 14 residues. Trimming took 1 base from V and 9 from J, leaving 13 bases between them. Using reference TRBV7-2 and TRBJ1-3 for the parts outside the CDR3, the full variable domain is GAGVSQSPSNKVTEKGKDVELRCDPISGHTALYWYRQSLGQGLEFLIYFQGNSAPDKSGLPSDRFSAERTGGSVSTLTIQRTQQEDSAVYLCASSLELRGRTIYFGEGSWLTVV.

This clone showed up just a few times. The chain employs TRBV6-5 and TRBJ2-7, with 9 nucleotides matching TRBD1. J was trimmed by 3 bases and V by 5 bases; bases with no gene match: 2. This CDR3 region has 13 residues. Germline V gene data show CDR1 as MNHEY and CDR2 as SVGAGI. The CDR3 DNA follows: TGTGCCAGCAGTCGGACAGGGGTCTACGAGCAGTACTTC. Protein: CASSRTGVYEQYF.

This clone was seen once. The rearrangement joins TRBV24-1 to TRBJ1-5, with a possible D match to TRBD1 (6 bases). This CDR3 has 14 amino acids. CDR1 is KGHDR, CDR2 SFDVKD, per germline. V lost 2 bases and J lost 5, with 9 bases in between. The CDR3 reads CATSDSRGDQPQHF. The CDR3 DNA follows: TGTGCCACCAGTGATTCCAGGGGTGATCAGCCCCAGCATTTT.

This clone was recorded at least ten times. The chain combines TRBV19 with TRBJ2-1, with a tentative D call TRBD2 (6 bases). Germline V CDR1 and CDR2: LNHDA, SQIVND (reference sequence). Trimming shortened V by 6 bases and J by 12 bases, and 18 bases separated the two germline ends. CDR3 length: 13 amino acids. CDR3 DNA sequence: TGTGCCAGTAGCCGGGACTCCTTTGGGGGGCAGTTCTTC. Translation: CASSRDSFGGQFF.

This rearrangement joins TRBV19 to TRBJ2-3; TRBD1 is a possible D gene (5 bases). V was clipped by 6 bases and J by 0 bases, with 19 bases between them. CDR3 length: 17 amino acids. CDR1 LNHDA and CDR2 SQIVND come from the germline V gene (reference sequence). The CDR3 DNA follows: TGTGCCAGTAGAGCTGGGCAGGGAAGGCTAAGCACAGATACGCAGTATTTT. Its translation is CASRAGQGRLSTDTQYF. The full variable domain, its missing parts supplied by reference TRBV19 and TRBJ2-3, is DGGITQSPKYLFRKEGQNVTLSCEQNLNHDAMYWYRQDPGQGLRLIYYSQIVNDFQKGDIAEGYSVSREKKESFPLTVTSAQKNPTAFYLCASRAGQGRLSTDTQYFGPGTRLTVL.